The 30 T cell receptor beta chains given below trace back to one sample, sequenced in a study of T cell clusters in autoimmune cytopenias. Approximately 40,000 genome equivalents of blood DNA were amplified for TRB. TRB was amplified by touch-down multiplex PCR, primer pools A and B combined. TCRdb re-called the multiplex PCR reads and gives one entry per CDR3 protein, without DNA. The repertoire table contains 3,000 to 4,000 distinct CDR3 sequences. These data are also associated with another study on T cell repertoires in aging, cancer and after chemotherapy.

The sequenced sample was peripheral blood. Every receptor here comes from a human donor in good health.

This rearrangement joins TRBV20-1 to TRBJ1-1; TCRdb proposes TRBD1, but this gene call is untestable without DNA. This CDR3 is built from 18 residues. Germline CDR1 reads DFQATT; CDR2 reads SNEGSKA (reference sequence). The chain's CDR3 is CSAKEPYGAGQLNTEAFF.

The rearrangement links TRBV18 to TRBJ1-5. This CDR3 has 13 residues. Germline CDR1 and CDR2: KGHSH and LQKENI. Here the CDR3 reads CASSPPGYQPQHF.

This clonotype counts as medium-sized by frequency. J is TRBJ1-1 and V is TRBV18; no DNA is available, so the TRBD1 call from TCRdb remains unchecked. This CDR3 region has 13 residues. Germline lookup yields CDR1 KGHSH and CDR2 LQKENI. The CDR3: CASSPRDFTEAFF. The variable domain in full, with the rest retrieved from reference TRBV18 and TRBJ1-1, is NAGVMQNPRHLVRRRGQEARLRCSPMKGHSHVYWYRQLPEEGLKFMVYLQKENIIDESGMPKERFSAEFPKEGPSILRIQQVVRGDSAAYFCASSPRDFTEAFFGQGTRLTVV.

J is TRBJ2-3 and V is TRBV12-3 or TRBV12-4; TCRdb proposes TRBD1, but this gene call is untestable without DNA. The CDR3 length is 13 residues. The CDR3 spells CASNFRGTDTQYF.

Measured by frequency, this clonotype is medium-sized. This chain connects TRBV12-3 or TRBV12-4 to TRBJ2-3. The CDR3 is 16 amino acids. CDR3 protein: CASSLGRAKSTDTQYF.

This clonotype counts as medium-sized by frequency. The chain couples TRBV12-3 or TRBV12-4 to TRBJ1-1. This CDR3 is built from 13 residues. The CDR3 region is CASSLAGVTEAFF.

This clonotype is classed as medium-sized by frequency. The chain has TRBV7-9 and TRBJ2-7. The length of the CDR3 is 11 residues. Germline CDR1 is SEHNR and CDR2 is FQNEAQ (reference sequence). The CDR3 region is CASSLNWEQYF. Combining the CDR3 with reference TRBV7-9 and TRBJ2-7 gives the whole variable domain DTGVSQNPRHKITKRGQNVTFRCDPISEHNRLYWYRQTLGQGPEFLTYFQNEAQLEKSRLLSDRFSAERPKGSFSTLEIQRTEQGDSAMYLCASSLNWEQYFGPGTRLTVT.

The chain uses TRBV7-9 and TRBJ1-1. The CDR3 extends over 12 amino acids. The V gene's germline CDR1 is SEHNR and CDR2 FQNEAQ (reference sequence). The CDR3 sequence is CASSWDNTEAFF.

This clonotype is called medium-sized based on its frequency. This chain links TRBV20-1 with TRBJ2-1; TCRdb's assignment of TRBD2 cannot be checked, as there is no DNA. CDR3 length: 14 residues. Germline V lookup: CDR1 DFQATT, CDR2 SNEGSKA (reference sequence). This chain's CDR3 is CSARGLAGYNEQFF.

The chain joins TRBV12-3 or TRBV12-4 to TRBJ1-2; TCRdb returns TRBD1, unconfirmable since there is no DNA. The CDR3 sequence is 13 residues long. The CDR3 sequence is CASSRSGAGGYTF.

The CDR3 is CASSQSPAGSYEQYF. The chain has TRBV19 and TRBJ2-7; the D gene TCRdb calls, TRBD1, cannot be checked with no DNA. CDR1 LNHDA and CDR2 SQIVND come from the germline V gene (reference sequence). This CDR3 is built from 15 residues.

The chain links TRBV20-1 to TRBJ2-7; with no DNA, the TCRdb D assignment of TRBD2 cannot be verified. From germline, CDR1 is DFQATT and CDR2 SNEGSKA (reference sequence). The CDR3 length is 15 residues. CDR3: CSASGGSGFSYEQYF.

This clonotype registers medium-sized by frequency. This rearrangement joins TRBV20-1 to TRBJ2-3; as DNA is missing, the TRBD1 call by TCRdb cannot be tested. This CDR3 is 13 amino acids long. Germline V gene lookup returns CDR1 DFQATT and CDR2 SNEGSKA (reference sequence). The CDR3 sequence is CSASPGGADTQYF.

Frequency places this clonotype as medium-sized. The chain uses TRBV28 and TRBJ1-2. The CDR3 loop spans 15 amino acids. CDR1 MDHEN and CDR2 SYDVKM come from the germline V gene. The CDR3 sequence is CATGGGSQGLYGYTF.

This clonotype is medium-sized by frequency. The V call is TRBV20-1, the J call TRBJ2-7; with no DNA, the TCRdb D assignment of TRBD2 cannot be verified. The CDR3 length is 14 residues. CDR1 is DFQATT and CDR2 is SNEGSKA in the germline V gene (reference sequence). The CDR3 region is CSARPGTSGYEQYF.

This clonotype counts as medium-sized by frequency. J is TRBJ2-7 and V is TRBV6-2 or TRBV6-3; checking the TCRdb D call of TRBD2 is not possible without DNA. The CDR3 consists of 15 residues. From germline, CDR1 is MNHEY and CDR2 SVGEGT. The CDR3 loop reads CASSYSASGGTEQYF.

Measured by frequency, this clonotype is medium-sized (0.01 to 0.1%). This rearrangement joins TRBV6-2 or TRBV6-3 to TRBJ2-3; lacking DNA, the TRBD1 call made by TCRdb goes unchecked. The CDR3 has 16 amino acids. The germline V gene has CDR1 MNHEY and CDR2 SVGEGT. The CDR3: CASSYLSGTGSDTQYF.

According to its frequency, this clonotype is medium-sized (0.01 to 0.1%). The chain combines TRBV6-1 with TRBJ2-5; TCRdb selects TRBD1, and the lack of DNA leaves this call unchecked. CDR3 size: 15 residues. The germline V gene has CDR1 MNHNS and CDR2 SASEGT. CDR3: CASSRGGGREETQYF.

The V and J genes are TRBV6-2 or TRBV6-3 and TRBJ2-7; checking the TCRdb D call of TRBD2 is not possible without DNA. The length of the CDR3 is 20 residues. Germline V gene lookup returns CDR1 MNHEY and CDR2 SVGEGT. The CDR3 sequence: CASSFEREGLAGDRSYEQYF.

This sequence joins TRBV7-9 and TRBJ2-2. The CDR3 runs 15 residues. CDR1 and CDR2 from the germline V gene are SEHNR and FQNEAQ (reference sequence). CDR3 protein: CASSLSSLGTGELFF.

In terms of frequency, this clonotype is medium-sized. V is TRBV12-3 or TRBV12-4 and J is TRBJ2-2; TCRdb's D call, TRBD1, is unchecked because there is no DNA. The CDR3 loop spans 16 amino acids. The CDR3 protein is CASSLSTGGNTGELFF.

This chain joins TRBV4-3 and TRBJ2-1; the D call of TRBD1 rests on TCRdb alone, since no DNA is present to check it. The CDR3 contains 14 residues. The V gene's germline CDR1 is LGHNA and CDR2 YSLEER. This CDR3 reads CASSQTTGFDEQFF.

This chain connects TRBV2 to TRBJ1-2. CDR3 length equals 15 residues. Germline CDR1 is SNHLY and CDR2 is FYNNEI. CDR3 sequence: CASRADGAPRGGYTF.

This clonotype ranks as medium-sized in terms of frequency. The gene calls are TRBV11-3 and TRBJ2-7. Germline CDR1 SGHNT, CDR2 YENEEA. CDR3 length equals 14 residues. The chain's CDR3 is CASSLHSSAYEQYF.

This clonotype is identified as medium-sized (0.01 to 0.1%) from frequency. This chain joins TRBV20-1 and TRBJ2-7; TCRdb designates TRBD1, a call that cannot be tested without DNA. This CDR3 is 15 amino acids long. CDR1 and CDR2 from the germline V gene are DFQATT and SNEGSKA (reference sequence). Here the CDR3 reads CSANTVQGAVDEQYF.

In terms of frequency, this clonotype is medium-sized. The V call is TRBV27, the J call TRBJ2-3; without DNA, the TCRdb call of TRBD2 cannot be checked. This CDR3 spans 12 amino acids. The germline gives CDR1 MNHEY, CDR2 SMNVEV (reference sequence). CDR3 sequence: CASGGPPDTQYF.

This clonotype is deemed medium-sized (0.01 to 0.1%) by its frequency. The rearrangement links TRBV7-9 to TRBJ2-3; absent DNA, TCRdb's TRBD2 call cannot be checked. The CDR3 is made up of 17 amino acids. The germline CDR1 and CDR2 sequences are SEHNR and FQNEAQ (reference sequence). The CDR3 reads CASSLAQGGGRGDTQYF. Based on the CDR3 plus reference TRBV7-9 and TRBJ2-3, the full variable domain is DTGVSQNPRHKITKRGQNVTFRCDPISEHNRLYWYRQTLGQGPEFLTYFQNEAQLEKSRLLSDRFSAERPKGSFSTLEIQRTEQGDSAMYLCASSLAQGGGRGDTQYFGPGTRLTVL.

The chain combines TRBV28 with TRBJ2-2; absent DNA, TCRdb's TRBD1 call cannot be checked. Germline CDR1 and CDR2: MDHEN and SYDVKM. The CDR3 spans 15 residues. The CDR3 sequence: CASSHRAEVTGELFF.

This clonotype shows up as medium-sized by frequency. The chain joins TRBV27 to TRBJ2-1; TCRdb's D gene call, TRBD2, goes unchecked for lack of DNA. CDR1 and CDR2 (germline): MNHEY, SMNVEV (reference sequence). There are 15 residues in the CDR3. CDR3 sequence reads: CASSASAFSYNEQFF.

This clonotype is medium-sized by frequency. This chain uses TRBV7-9 with TRBJ1-2; TCRdb proposes TRBD1, but this gene call is untestable without DNA. The CDR3 is made up of 16 amino acids. Germline V gene data show CDR1 as SEHNR and CDR2 as FQNEAQ (reference sequence). This chain's CDR3 is CASSLGDRGRNYGYTF.